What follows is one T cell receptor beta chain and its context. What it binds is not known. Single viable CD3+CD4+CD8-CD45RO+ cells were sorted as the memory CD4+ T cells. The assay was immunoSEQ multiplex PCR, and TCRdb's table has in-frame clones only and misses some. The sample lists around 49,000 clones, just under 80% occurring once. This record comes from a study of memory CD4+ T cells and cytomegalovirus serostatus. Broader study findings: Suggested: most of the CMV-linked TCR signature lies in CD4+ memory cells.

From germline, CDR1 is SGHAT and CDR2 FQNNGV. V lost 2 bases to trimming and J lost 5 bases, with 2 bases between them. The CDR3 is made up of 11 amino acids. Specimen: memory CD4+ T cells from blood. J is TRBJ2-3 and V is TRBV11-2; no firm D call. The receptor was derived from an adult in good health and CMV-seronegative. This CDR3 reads CASSLIDTQYF. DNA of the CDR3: TGTGCCAGCAGCTTAATAGATACGCAGTATTTT.